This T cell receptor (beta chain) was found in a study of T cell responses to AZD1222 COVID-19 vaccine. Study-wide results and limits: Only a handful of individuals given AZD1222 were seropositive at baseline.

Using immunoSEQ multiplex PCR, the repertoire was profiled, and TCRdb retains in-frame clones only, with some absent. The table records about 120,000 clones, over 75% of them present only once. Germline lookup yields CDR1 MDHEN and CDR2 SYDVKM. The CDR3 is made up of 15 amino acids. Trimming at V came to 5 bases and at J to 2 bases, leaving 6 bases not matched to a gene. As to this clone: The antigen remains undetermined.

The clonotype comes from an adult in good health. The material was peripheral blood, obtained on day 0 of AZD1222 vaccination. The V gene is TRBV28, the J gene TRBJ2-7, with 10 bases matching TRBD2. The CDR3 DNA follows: TGTGCCAGCAGTACCGCCGGGACTAGCGCCTACGAGCAGTACTTC. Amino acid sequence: CASSTAGTSAYEQYF.